This T cell receptor beta chain was found in a study of T cell responses to AZD1222 COVID-19 vaccine. Overall study context: Pooled samples include second doses given at about 4 or 12 weeks.

The germline CDR1 and CDR2 sequences are SGHKS and YYEKEE (reference sequence). The germline V and J ends were trimmed by 4 bases and 0 bases, with 7 bases remaining between them. This CDR3 has 13 residues. The table came from immunoSEQ multiplex PCR; TCRdb's copy has only in-frame clones and leaves some out. The sample includes about 140,000 clones, around 90% seen only once; the top ten take approximately 1.4%. The genes are TRBV5-5 and TRBJ1-1, with D perhaps TRBD1 (5 bases). The sample consisted of peripheral blood, taken on day 0 of AZD1222 vaccination. This TCR was sampled from an adult in good health. The CDR3 loop reads CASSGGLNTEAFF. The CDR3 DNA is TGTGCCAGCAGCGGGGGTTTGAACACTGAAGCTTTCTTT.